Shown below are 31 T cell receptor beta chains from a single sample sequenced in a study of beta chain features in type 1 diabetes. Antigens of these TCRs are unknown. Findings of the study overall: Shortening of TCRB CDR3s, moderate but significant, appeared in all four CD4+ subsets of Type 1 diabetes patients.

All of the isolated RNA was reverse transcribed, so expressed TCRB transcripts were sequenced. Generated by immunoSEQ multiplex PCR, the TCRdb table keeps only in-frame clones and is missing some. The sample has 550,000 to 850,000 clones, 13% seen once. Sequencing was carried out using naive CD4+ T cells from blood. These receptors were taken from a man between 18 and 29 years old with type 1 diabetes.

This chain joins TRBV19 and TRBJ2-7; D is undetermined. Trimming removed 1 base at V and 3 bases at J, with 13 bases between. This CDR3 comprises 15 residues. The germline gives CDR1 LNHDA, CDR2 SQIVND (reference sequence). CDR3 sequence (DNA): TGTGCCAGTAGTATAGGAGAAGCAGAGATCTACGAGCAGTACTTC. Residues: CASSIGEAEIYEQYF. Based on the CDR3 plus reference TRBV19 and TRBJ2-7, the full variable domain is DGGITQSPKYLFRKEGQNVTLSCEQNLNHDAMYWYRQDPGQGLRLIYYSQIVNDFQKGDIAEGYSVSREKKESFPLTVTSAQKNPTAFYLCASSIGEAEIYEQYFGPGTRLTVT.

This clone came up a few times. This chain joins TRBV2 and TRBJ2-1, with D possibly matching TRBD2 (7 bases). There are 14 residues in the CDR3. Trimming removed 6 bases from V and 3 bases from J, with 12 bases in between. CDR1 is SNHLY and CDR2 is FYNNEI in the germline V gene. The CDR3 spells CASRGGGIYNEQFF. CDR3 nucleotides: TGTGCCAGCAGGGGAGGGGGGATCTACAATGAGCAGTTCTTC.

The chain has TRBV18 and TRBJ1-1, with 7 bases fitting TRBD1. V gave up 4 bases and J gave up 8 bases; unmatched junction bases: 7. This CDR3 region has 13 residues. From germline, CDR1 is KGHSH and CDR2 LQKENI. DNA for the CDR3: TGTGCCAGCTCACTTCCAATACAGGGGGAAGCTTTCTTT. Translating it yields CASSLPIQGEAFF.

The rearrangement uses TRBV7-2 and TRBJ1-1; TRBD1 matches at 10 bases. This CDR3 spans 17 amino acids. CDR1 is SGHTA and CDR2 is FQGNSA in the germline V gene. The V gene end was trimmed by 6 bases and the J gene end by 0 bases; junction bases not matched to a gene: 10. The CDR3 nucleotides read TGTGCCAGCAGGCCTGCCGGGACAGGGGCGATGAACACTGAAGCTTTCTTT. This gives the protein CASRPAGTGAMNTEAFF.

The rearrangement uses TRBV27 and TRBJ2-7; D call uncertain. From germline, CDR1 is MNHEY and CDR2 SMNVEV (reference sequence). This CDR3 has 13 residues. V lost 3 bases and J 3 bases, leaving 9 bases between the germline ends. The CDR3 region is CASSLAYYYEQYF. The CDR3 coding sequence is TGTGCCAGCAGTTTGGCCTACTACTACGAGCAGTACTTC.

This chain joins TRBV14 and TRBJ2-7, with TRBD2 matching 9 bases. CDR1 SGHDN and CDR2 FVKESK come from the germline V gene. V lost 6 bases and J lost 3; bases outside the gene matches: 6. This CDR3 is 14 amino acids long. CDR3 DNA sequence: TGTGCCAGCAGTCGTGCTAGCGGGAACTACGAGCAGTACTTC. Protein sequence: CASSRASGNYEQYF.

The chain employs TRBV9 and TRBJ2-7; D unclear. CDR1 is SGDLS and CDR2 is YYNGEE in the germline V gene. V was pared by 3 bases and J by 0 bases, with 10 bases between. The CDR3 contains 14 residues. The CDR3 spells CASSADGISYEQYF. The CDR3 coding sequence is TGTGCCAGCAGCGCGGACGGAATCTCCTACGAGCAGTACTTC.

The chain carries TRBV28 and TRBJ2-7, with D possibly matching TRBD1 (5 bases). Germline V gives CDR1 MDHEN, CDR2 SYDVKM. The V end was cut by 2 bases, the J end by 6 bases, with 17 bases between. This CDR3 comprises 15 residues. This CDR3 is CASSLAQPGNVEQYF. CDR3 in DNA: TGTGCCAGCAGTTTAGCCCAGCCAGGGAATGTCGAGCAGTACTTC.

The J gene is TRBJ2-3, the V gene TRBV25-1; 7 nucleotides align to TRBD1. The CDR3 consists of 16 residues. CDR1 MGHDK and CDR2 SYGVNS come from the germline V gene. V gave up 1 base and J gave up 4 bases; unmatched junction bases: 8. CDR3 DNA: TGTGCCAGCAGTGAATGGACAGGTCATTCGGCAGATACGCAGTATTTT. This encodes CASSEWTGHSADTQYF.

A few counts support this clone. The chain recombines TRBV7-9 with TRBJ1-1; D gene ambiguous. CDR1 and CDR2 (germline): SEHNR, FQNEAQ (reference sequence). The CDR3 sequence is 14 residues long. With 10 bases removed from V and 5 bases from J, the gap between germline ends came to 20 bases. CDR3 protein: CATPTGGLGTEAFF. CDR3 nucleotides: TGTGCCACCCCAACGGGAGGGTTAGGGACTGAAGCTTTCTTT. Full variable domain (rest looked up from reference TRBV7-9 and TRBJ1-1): DTGVSQNPRHKITKRGQNVTFRCDPISEHNRLYWYRQTLGQGPEFLTYFQNEAQLEKSRLLSDRFSAERPKGSFSTLEIQRTEQGDSAMYLCATPTGGLGTEAFFGQGTRLTVV.

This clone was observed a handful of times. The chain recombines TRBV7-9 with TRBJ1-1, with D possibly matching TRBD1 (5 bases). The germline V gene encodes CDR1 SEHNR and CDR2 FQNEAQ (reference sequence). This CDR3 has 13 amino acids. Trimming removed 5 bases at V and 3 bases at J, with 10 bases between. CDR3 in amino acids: CASSAQDYTEAFF. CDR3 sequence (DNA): TGTGCCAGCAGCGCACAGGATTACACTGAAGCTTTCTTT.

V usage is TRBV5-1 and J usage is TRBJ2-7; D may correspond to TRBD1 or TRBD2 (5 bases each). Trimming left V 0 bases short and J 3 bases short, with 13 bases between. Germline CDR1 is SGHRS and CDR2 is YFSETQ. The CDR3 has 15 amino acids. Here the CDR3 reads CASSLATGDGYEQYF. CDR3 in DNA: TGCGCCAGCAGCTTGGCCACTGGGGACGGCTACGAGCAGTACTTC.

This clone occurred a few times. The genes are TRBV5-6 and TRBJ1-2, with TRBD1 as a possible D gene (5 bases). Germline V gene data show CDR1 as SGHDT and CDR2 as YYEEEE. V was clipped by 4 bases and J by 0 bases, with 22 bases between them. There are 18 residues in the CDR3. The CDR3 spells CASSHGDARQKTNYGYTF. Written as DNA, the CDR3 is TGTGCCAGCAGCCACGGAGATGCAAGACAGAAGACTAACTATGGCTACACCTTC.

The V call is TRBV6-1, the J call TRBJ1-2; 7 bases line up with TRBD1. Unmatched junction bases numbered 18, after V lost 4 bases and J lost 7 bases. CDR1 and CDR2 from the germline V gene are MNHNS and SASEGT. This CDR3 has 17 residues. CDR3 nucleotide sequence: TGTGCCAGCAGTGCCCTTGCCTCAAGACAGGGTGCACGTGGCTACACCTTC. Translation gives CASSALASRQGARGYTF.

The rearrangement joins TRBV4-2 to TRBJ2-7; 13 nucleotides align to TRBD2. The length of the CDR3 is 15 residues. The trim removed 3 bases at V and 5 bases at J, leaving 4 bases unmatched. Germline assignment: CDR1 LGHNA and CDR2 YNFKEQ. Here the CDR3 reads CASSQTGTSGDEQYF. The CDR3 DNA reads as TGTGCCAGCAGCCAGACCGGGACTAGCGGGGACGAGCAGTACTTC.

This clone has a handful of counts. The CDR3 loop reads CASRPGTGEAAFF. The CDR3 region has the DNA TGTGCCAGCAGACCCGGGACAGGGGAAGCAGCTTTCTTT. The chain has TRBV2 and TRBJ1-1; 10 nucleotides agree with TRBD1. V was pared by 6 bases and J by 10 bases, with 8 bases of the junction left unmatched. The CDR3 loop spans 13 amino acids. Germline assignment: CDR1 SNHLY and CDR2 FYNNEI. Looking up the rest from reference TRBV2 and TRBJ1-1 gives the full variable domain: EPEVTQTPSHQVTQMGQEVILRCVPISNHLYFYWYRQILGQKVEFLVSFYNNEISEKSEIFDDQFSVERPDGSNFTLKIRSTKLEDSAMYFCASRPGTGEAAFFGQGTRLTVV.

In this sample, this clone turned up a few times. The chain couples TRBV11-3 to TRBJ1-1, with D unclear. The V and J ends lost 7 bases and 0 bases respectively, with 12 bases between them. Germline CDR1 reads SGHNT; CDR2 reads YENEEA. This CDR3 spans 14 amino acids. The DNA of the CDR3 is TGTGCCAGCACCCCTGACGGATTGAACACTGAAGCTTTCTTT. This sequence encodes CASTPDGLNTEAFF.

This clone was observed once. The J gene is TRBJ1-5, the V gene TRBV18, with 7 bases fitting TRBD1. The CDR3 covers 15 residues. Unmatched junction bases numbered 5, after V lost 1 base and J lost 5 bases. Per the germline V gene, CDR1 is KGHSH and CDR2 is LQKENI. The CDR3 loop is CASSPRGQVDQPQHF. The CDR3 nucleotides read TGTGCCAGCTCACCACGCGGACAGGTGGATCAGCCCCAGCATTTT.

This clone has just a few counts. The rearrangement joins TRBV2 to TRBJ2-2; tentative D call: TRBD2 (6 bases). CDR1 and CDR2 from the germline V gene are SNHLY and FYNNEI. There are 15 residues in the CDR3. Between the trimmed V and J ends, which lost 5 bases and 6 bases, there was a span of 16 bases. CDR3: CASSTAPTGAGELFF. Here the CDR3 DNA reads TGTGCCAGCAGTACTGCCCCCACGGGGGCCGGGGAGCTGTTTTTT.

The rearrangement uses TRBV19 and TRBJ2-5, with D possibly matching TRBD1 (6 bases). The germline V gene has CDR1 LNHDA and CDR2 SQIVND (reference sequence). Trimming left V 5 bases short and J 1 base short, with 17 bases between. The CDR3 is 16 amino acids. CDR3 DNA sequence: TGTGCCAGTAGTCCGCGGCTCGGACAGCGCCAAGAGACCCAGTACTTC. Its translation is CASSPRLGQRQETQYF. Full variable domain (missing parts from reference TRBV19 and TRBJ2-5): DGGITQSPKYLFRKEGQNVTLSCEQNLNHDAMYWYRQDPGQGLRLIYYSQIVNDFQKGDIAEGYSVSREKKESFPLTVTSAQKNPTAFYLCASSPRLGQRQETQYFGPGTRLLVL.

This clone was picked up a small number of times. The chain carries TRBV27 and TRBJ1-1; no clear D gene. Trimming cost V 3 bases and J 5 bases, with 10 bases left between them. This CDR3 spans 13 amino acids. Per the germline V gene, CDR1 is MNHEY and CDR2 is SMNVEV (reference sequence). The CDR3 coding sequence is TGTGCCAGCAGTTTCGAGGGTAGGACTGAAGCTTTCTTT. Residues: CASSFEGRTEAFF.

This chain's CDR3 is CATSRDRQATDTQYF. The CDR3, as DNA: TGTGCCACCAGCAGAGATCGTCAGGCCACAGATACGCAGTATTTT. This chain uses TRBV15 with TRBJ2-3; D remains unclear. Trimming removed 0 bases at V and 2 bases at J, with 9 bases between. This CDR3 contains 15 residues. Looked up from germline, CDR1 is LNHNV and CDR2 is YYDKDF (reference sequence).

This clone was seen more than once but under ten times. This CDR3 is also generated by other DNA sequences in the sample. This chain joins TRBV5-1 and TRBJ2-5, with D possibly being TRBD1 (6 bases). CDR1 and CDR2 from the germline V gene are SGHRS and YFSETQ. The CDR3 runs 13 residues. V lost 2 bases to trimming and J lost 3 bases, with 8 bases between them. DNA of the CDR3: TGCGCCAGCAGCTTCGCAGGGGAAGAGACCCAGTACTTC. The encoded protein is CASSFAGEETQYF.

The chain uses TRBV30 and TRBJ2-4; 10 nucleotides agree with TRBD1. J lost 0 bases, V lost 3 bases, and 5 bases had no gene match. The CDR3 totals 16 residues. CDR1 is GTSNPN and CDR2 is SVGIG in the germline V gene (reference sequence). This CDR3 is CAWRGQGRQAKNIQYF. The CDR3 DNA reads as TGTGCCTGGAGGGGACAGGGGCGTCAAGCCAAAAACATTCAGTACTTC.

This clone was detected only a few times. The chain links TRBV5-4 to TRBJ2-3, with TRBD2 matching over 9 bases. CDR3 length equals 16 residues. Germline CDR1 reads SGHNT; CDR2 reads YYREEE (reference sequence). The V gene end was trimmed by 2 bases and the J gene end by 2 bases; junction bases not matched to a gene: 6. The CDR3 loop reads CASSFWLAGYTDTQYF. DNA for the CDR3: TGTGCCAGCAGCTTTTGGCTAGCGGGGTACACAGATACGCAGTATTTT.

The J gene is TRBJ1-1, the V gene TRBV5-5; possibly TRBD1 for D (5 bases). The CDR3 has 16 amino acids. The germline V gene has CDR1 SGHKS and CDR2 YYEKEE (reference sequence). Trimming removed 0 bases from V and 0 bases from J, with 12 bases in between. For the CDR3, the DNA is TGTGCCAGCAGCTTGGTGCGGGGGAACATGAACACTGAAGCTTTCTTT. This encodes CASSLVRGNMNTEAFF.

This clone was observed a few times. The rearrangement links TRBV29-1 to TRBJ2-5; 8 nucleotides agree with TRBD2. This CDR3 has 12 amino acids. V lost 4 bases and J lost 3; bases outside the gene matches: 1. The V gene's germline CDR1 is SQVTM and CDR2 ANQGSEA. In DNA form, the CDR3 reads TGCAGCGTTGTACTAGCGGAAGAGACCCAGTACTTC. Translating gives CSVVLAEETQYF.

This CDR3 is CSATGQGTTNEKLFF. In DNA, the CDR3 is TGCAGCGCCACCGGACAGGGGACAACTAATGAAAAACTGTTTTTT. V and J are TRBV29-1 and TRBJ1-4; 9 nucleotides align to TRBD1. The V gene's germline CDR1 is SQVTM and CDR2 ANQGSEA. V lost 7 bases to trimming and J lost 0 bases; unmatched junction nucleotides: 6. CDR3 length equals 15 residues. Using reference TRBV29-1 and TRBJ1-4 for the parts outside the CDR3, the full variable domain is SAVISQKPSRDICQRGTSLTIQCQVDSQVTMMFWYRQQPGQSLTLIATANQGSEATYESGFVIDKFPISRPNLTFSTLTVSNMSPEDSSIYLCSATGQGTTNEKLFFGSGTQLSVL.

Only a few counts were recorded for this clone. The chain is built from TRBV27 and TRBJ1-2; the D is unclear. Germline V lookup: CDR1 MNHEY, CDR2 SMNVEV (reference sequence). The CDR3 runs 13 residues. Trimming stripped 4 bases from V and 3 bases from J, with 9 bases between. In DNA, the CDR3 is TGTGCCAGCAGTTCCCTCGGCCACTATGGCTACACCTTC. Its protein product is CASSSLGHYGYTF.

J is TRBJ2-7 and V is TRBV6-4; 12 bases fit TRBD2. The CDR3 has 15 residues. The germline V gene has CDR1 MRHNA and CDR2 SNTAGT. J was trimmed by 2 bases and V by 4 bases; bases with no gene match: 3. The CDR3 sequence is CASSALAGGTYEQYF. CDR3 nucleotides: TGTGCCAGCAGTGCCCTAGCGGGGGGGACCTACGAGCAGTACTTC.

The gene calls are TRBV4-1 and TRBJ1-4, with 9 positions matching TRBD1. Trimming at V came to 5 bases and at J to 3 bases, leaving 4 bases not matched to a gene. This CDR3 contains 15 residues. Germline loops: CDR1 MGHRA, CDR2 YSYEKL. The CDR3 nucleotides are TGCGCCAGCAGCACCGGACAGGGGTCTAATGAAAAACTGTTTTTT. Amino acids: CASSTGQGSNEKLFF.